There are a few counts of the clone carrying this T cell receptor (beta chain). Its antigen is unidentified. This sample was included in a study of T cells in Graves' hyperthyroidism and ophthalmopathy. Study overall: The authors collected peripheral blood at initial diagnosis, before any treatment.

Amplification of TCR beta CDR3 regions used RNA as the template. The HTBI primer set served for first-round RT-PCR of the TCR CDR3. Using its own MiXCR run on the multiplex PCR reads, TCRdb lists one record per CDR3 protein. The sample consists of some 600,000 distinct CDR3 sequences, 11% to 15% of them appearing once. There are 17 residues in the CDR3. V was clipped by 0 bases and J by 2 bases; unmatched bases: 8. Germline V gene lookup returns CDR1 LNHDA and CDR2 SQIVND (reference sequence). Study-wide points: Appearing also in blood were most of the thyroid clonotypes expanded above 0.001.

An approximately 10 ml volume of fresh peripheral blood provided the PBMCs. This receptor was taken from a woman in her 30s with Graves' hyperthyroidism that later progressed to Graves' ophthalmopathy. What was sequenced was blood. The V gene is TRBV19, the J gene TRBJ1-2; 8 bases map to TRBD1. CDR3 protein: CASSIDLGTGYNYGYTF. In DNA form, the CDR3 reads TGTGCCAGTAGTATAGATTTAGGGACAGGATACAACTATGGCTACACCTTC.